The clone carrying this TCR beta chain was found once. This sample was taken from a study of shared clonotypes between healthy human individuals. Naive CD8 cells comprised CD45RO-negative, CCR7-positively selected cells, excluding terminally differentiated effector memory CD45RA+ cells. Germline CDR1 KGHSH, CDR2 LQKENI. Trimming removed 5 bases from V and 2 bases from J, with 4 bases in between. The length of the CDR3 is 11 residues. Once extracted for a subset, genomic DNA was divided evenly among several immunoSEQ plates. Assay used: immunoSEQ multiplex PCR; TCRdb lists only in-frame clones, some missing. Among 700,000 to 950,000 clones listed, around 96% were seen once.

This receptor was identified in a young man in good health. The genes are TRBV18 and TRBJ2-7; D unclear. The sequenced sample was naive CD8+ T cells sorted from blood. This CDR3 reads CASSSPYEQYF. CDR3 bases: TGTGCCAGCTCATCCCCCTACGAGCAGTACTTC. The full variable domain, in which reference TRBV18 and TRBJ2-7 provide the parts outside the CDR3, is NAGVMQNPRHLVRRRGQEARLRCSPMKGHSHVYWYRQLPEEGLKFMVYLQKENIIDESGMPKERFSAEFPKEGPSILRIQQVVRGDSAAYFCASSSPYEQYFGPGTRLTVT.